The 8 T cell receptor beta chains below come from one sample, sequenced in a study of beta chain features in type 1 diabetes. Expressed TCRB transcripts got sequenced, as all isolated RNA was reverse transcribed. Clones were sequenced by immunoSEQ multiplex PCR, and TCRdb holds only the in-frame ones, with some missing. The sample has about 320,000 clones, approximately 14% seen once; the top ten hold more than 6.5%. The sample comprised central memory CD4+ T cells from blood. These receptor sequences come from a man between 25 and 39 years old in good health.

The V and J genes are TRBV5-4 and TRBJ1-1, with D possibly being TRBD1 (6 bases). The V and J ends lost 4 bases and 6 bases respectively, with 19 bases between them. The CDR3 runs 15 residues. Germline-derived CDR1 and CDR2 are SGHNT and YYREEE (reference sequence). The CDR3 sequence: CASSTLQGKGAEAFF. The CDR3 DNA reads as TGTGCCAGCAGCACACTCCAGGGGAAGGGGGCTGAAGCTTTCTTT.

The sample holds a few counts of this clone. The gene calls are TRBV7-6 and TRBJ2-3, with TRBD1 matching over 7 bases. The CDR3 runs 14 residues. The J segment lost 6 bases and the V segment lost 0 bases, leaving 3 bases of the junction unmatched. The germline V gene encodes CDR1 SGHVS and CDR2 FNYEAQ. In DNA, the CDR3 is TGTGCCAGCAGCTTAGCGACAGGGACCGATACGCAGTATTTT. It codes for CASSLATGTDTQYF.

J is TRBJ2-3 and V is TRBV7-2; D is unclear. Germline values: CDR1 SGHTA, CDR2 FQGNSA. V lost 5 bases and J lost 5, with 14 bases in between. CDR3 size: 14 residues. The CDR3 nucleotides read TGTGCCAGCAGCCCCGGAAATAGGAGAGATACGCAGTATTTT. Residues: CASSPGNRRDTQYF.

This clone was detected a few times. This chain uses TRBV4-1 with TRBJ2-7; TRBD1 matches 8 bases. The CDR3 is 16 residues long. V lost 3 bases and J lost 3; bases outside the gene matches: 10. CDR1 and CDR2 (germline): MGHRA, YSYEKL. The CDR3 nucleotides are TGCGCCAGCAGCCAGTCCTCGGGGACAGGAGTCTACGAGCAGTACTTC. This sequence encodes CASSQSSGTGVYEQYF.

V usage is TRBV6-6 and J usage is TRBJ1-5, with D perhaps matching TRBD1 (5 bases). Trimming cost V 6 bases and J 6 bases, with 18 bases left between them. Germline values: CDR1 MNHNY, CDR2 SVGAGI (reference sequence). This CDR3 is built from 15 residues. CDR3 sequence reads: CASSHTNRQRQPQHF. The CDR3 DNA reads as TGTGCCAGCAGCCACACTAATAGACAGCGTCAGCCCCAGCATTTT.

This chain connects TRBV7-2 to TRBJ2-3; D gene ambiguous. The CDR3 loop spans 15 amino acids. Trimming shortened V by 1 base and J by 2 bases, and 10 bases separated the two germline ends. Germline assignment: CDR1 SGHTA and CDR2 FQGNSA. CDR3 sequence (DNA): TGTGCCAGCAGCTTAGTCGTCGTGGTCACAGATACGCAGTATTTT. Its translation: CASSLVVVVTDTQYF.

The table lists this clone with a few counts. This sequence joins TRBV5-1 and TRBJ1-3, with 8 positions matching TRBD1. In germline, CDR1 is SGHRS, CDR2 YFSETQ. The CDR3 is made up of 14 amino acids. V was pared by 3 bases and J by 3 bases, with 2 bases of the junction left unmatched. This CDR3 reads CASSSTGVGNTIYF. CDR3 bases: TGCGCCAGCAGCTCGACAGGGGTTGGAAACACCATATATTTT.

This clone was counted at least ten times. The rearrangement links TRBV7-9 to TRBJ1-4; 8 bases match TRBD1. CDR3 length: 15 residues. CDR1 and CDR2 from the germline V gene are SEHNR and FQNEAQ (reference sequence). The trim removed 5 bases at V and 7 bases at J, leaving 9 bases unmatched. As DNA, the CDR3 is TGTGCCAGCAGCCCTACCACAGGGGGAGGTGAAAAACTGTTTTTT. Translated, it gives CASSPTTGGGEKLFF.